These 7 T cell receptor beta chains were all obtained from the same sample, sequenced in a study of T-cell reconstitution after alpha-beta-depleted transplantation in children (TCRdb year 2016). The library came from PCR. These reads were obtained on an Illumina HiSeq 2500. TCR library preparation used molecular barcoding, with unique molecular identifiers applied to normalize quantification of the TCRbeta repertoire. The public reads were reprocessed in TCRdb via fastp at Q25 and MiXCR, keeping in-frame beta chains. CDR3 protein duplicates are merged, each entry listing the most common genes and DNA. Recorded for this sample are about 200,000 distinct CDR3 sequences; more than 14% of them occurred a single time. Roughly 13% of the sample belongs to the ten largest clones. The material was PBMCs from the stem cell graft donor, obtained from the stem cell graft. All receptors derive from a human donor who donated a stem cell graft to a child with acute lymphoblastic leukemia.

The table lists this clonotype with many counts. The chain is built from TRBV4-1 and TRBJ2-4; 8 positions match TRBD1. CDR1 MGHRA and CDR2 YSYEKL come from the germline V gene. Trimming at V came to 0 bases and at J to 5 bases, leaving 9 bases not matched to a gene. The CDR3 has 17 amino acids. The CDR3 DNA is TGCGCCAGCAGCCAAGAAGCGGACAGGGAGGTGGAAAACATTCAGTACTTC. It is translated as CASSQEADREVENIQYF.

V gene TRBV2 combines with J gene TRBJ2-2; D call uncertain. Germline CDR1 is SNHLY and CDR2 is FYNNEI. This CDR3 region has 12 residues. V lost 6 bases and J 9 bases, leaving 11 bases between the germline ends. The CDR3 DNA reads TGTGCCAGCAGACCGACGGAATGGGAGCTGTTTTTT. It translates to CASRPTEWELFF.

This clonotype was counted at least ten times. The V and J genes are TRBV4-2 and TRBJ1-1; no clear D gene. The germline gives CDR1 LGHNA, CDR2 YNFKEQ. The V and J ends lost 0 bases and 8 bases respectively, with 7 bases between them. This CDR3 is 12 amino acids long. CDR3 sequence: CASSQDAEEAFF. The CDR3 DNA reads TGTGCCAGCAGCCAAGATGCTGAGGAAGCTTTCTTT.

At least ten counts were recorded for this clonotype. The V call is TRBV27, the J call TRBJ1-1; D ambiguous. Trimming shortened V by 2 bases and J by 4 bases, and 8 bases separated the two germline ends. The CDR3 runs to 13 residues. Germline V CDR1 and CDR2: MNHEY, SMNVEV (reference sequence). The DNA for the CDR3 is TGTGCCAGCAGTTTAGACGTGGGCACTGAAGCTTTCTTT. It codes for CASSLDVGTEAFF.

This clonotype was seen repeatedly, ten times or more. The rearrangement links TRBV5-1 to TRBJ2-1; D unclear. Looked up from germline, CDR1 is SGHRS and CDR2 is YFSETQ. The CDR3 totals 13 residues. V lost 0 bases and J lost 7, with 8 bases in between. The CDR3 protein is CASSLEPENEQFF. In DNA, the CDR3 is TGCGCCAGCAGCTTGGAGCCCGAAAATGAGCAGTTCTTC.

This clonotype came up many times. The chain carries TRBV6-5 and TRBJ2-1; D gene uncertain. V was trimmed by 4 bases and J by 6 bases, leaving 13 bases between them. Looked up from germline, CDR1 is MNHEY and CDR2 is SVGAGI. The length of the CDR3 is 14 residues. CDR3 amino acids: CASSSRPTGNEQFF. The DNA of the CDR3 is TGTGCCAGCAGTTCGAGGCCCACTGGCAATGAGCAGTTCTTC.

Note on this clonotype: A much larger clone is a single base away; this may be a read error. V and J are TRBV5-1 and TRBJ2-3; 10 bases map to TRBD1. V was clipped by 4 bases and J by 0 bases; unmatched bases: 14. The CDR3 loop spans 19 amino acids. Germline V gives CDR1 SGHRS, CDR2 YFSETQ. The CDR3 reads CASSSPWTGGYDSTDTQYF. DNA for the CDR3: TGCGCCAGCAGCAGTCCCTGGACAGGGGGTTACGATAGCACAGATACGCAGTATTTT.